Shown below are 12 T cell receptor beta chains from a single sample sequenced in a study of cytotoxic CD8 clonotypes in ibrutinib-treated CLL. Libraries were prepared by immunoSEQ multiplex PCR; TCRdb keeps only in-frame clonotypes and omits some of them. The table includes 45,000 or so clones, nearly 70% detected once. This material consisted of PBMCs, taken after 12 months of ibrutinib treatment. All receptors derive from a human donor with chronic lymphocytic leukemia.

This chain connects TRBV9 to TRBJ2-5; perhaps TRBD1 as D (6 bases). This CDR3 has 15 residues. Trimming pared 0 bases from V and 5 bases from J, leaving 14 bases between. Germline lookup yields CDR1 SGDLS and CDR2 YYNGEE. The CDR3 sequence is CASSVGTVQRETQYF. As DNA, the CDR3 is TGTGCCAGCAGCGTAGGGACAGTACAGCGCGAGACCCAGTACTTC. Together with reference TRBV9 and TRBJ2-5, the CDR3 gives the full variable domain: DSGVTQTPKHLITATGQRVTLRCSPRSGDLSVYWYQQSLDQGLQFLIQYYNGEERAKGNILERFSAQQFPDLHSELNLSSLELGDSALYFCASSVGTVQRETQYFGPGTRLLVL.

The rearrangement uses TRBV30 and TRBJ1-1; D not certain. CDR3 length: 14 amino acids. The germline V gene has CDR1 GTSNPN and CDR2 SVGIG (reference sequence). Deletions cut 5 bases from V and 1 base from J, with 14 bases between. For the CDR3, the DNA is TGTGCCTGGGCTGTGGCAGACCGGAACACTGAAGCTTTCTTT. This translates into CAWAVADRNTEAFF.

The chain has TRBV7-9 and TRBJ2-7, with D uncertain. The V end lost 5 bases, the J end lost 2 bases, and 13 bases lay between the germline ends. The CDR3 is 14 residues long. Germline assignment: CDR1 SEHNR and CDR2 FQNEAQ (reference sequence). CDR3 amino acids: CASSQNTVAYEQYF. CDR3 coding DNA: TGTGCCAGCAGCCAGAATACAGTGGCCTACGAGCAGTACTTC.

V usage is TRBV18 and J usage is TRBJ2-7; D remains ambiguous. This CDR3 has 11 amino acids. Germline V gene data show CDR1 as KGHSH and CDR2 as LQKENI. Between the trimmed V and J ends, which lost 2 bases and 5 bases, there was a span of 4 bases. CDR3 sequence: CASSPGHEQYF. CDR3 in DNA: TGTGCCAGCTCACCAGGGCACGAGCAGTACTTC.

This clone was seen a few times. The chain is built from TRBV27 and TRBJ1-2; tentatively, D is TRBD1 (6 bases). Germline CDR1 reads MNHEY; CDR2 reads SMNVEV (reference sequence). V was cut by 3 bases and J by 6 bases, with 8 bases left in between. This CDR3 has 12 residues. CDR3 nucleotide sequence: TGTGCCAGCAGTTTCGGGGGCCATGGCTACACCTTC. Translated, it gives CASSFGGHGYTF.

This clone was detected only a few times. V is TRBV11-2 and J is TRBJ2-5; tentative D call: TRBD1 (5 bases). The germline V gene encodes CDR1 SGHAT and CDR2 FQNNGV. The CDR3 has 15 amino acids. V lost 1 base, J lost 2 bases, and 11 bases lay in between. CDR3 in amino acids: CASSLGAGYQETQYF. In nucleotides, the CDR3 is TGTGCCAGCAGCTTAGGGGCAGGGTATCAAGAGACCCAGTACTTC.

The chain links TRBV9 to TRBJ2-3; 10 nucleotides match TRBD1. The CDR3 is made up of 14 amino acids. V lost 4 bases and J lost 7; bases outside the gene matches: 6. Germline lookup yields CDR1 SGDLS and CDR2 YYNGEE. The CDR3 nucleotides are TGTGCCAGCAGCCGTTTAGACAGGGGGCATACGCAGTATTTT. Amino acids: CASSRLDRGHTQYF.

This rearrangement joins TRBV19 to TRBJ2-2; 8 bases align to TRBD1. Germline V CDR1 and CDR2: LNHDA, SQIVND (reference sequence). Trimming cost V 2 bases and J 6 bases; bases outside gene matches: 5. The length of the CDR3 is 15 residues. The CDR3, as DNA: TGTGCCAGTAGTATACAGGGGGCGGGCGCCGGGGAGCTGTTTTTT. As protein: CASSIQGAGAGELFF.

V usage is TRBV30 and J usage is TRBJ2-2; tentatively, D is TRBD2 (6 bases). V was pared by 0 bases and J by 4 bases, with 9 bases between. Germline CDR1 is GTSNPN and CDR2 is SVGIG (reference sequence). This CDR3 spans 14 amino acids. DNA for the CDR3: TGTGCCTGGAGTGTACTGGGGGGCACCGGGGAGCTGTTTTTT. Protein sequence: CAWSVLGGTGELFF.

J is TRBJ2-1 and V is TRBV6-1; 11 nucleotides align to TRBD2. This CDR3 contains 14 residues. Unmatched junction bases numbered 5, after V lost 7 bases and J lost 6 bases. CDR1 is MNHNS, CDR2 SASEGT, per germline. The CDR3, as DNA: TGTGCCAGCACCATAGCGGGAGGGCGCAATGAGCAGTTCTTC. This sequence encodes CASTIAGGRNEQFF.

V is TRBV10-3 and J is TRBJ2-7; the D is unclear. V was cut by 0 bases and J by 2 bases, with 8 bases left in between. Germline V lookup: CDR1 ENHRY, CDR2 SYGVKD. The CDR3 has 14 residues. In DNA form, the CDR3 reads TGTGCCATCAGTGAGTCGAACAAAGCCTACGAGCAGTACTTC. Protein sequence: CAISESNKAYEQYF.

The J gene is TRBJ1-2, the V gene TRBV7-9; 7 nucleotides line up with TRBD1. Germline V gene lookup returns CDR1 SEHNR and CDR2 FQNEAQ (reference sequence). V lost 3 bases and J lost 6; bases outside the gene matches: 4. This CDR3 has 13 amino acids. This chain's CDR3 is CASSLGQQNGYTF. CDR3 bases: TGTGCCAGCAGCTTGGGACAGCAAAATGGCTACACCTTC.